Shown below are 25 T cell receptor beta chains from a single sample sequenced in a study of control samples from healthy donors and cancer patients. Profiled with immunoSEQ multiplex PCR; TCRdb holds only in-frame clones, not every one. The table records under 450,000 clones, roughly 90% of them present only once. Sequenced sample: PBMCs. Source of these receptors: a man aged 40-50 years with head and neck cancer.

The chain uses TRBV20-1 and TRBJ1-3; D remains ambiguous. The CDR3 extends over 14 amino acids. CDR1 is DFQATT, CDR2 SNEGSKA, per germline (reference sequence). V lost 3 bases, J lost 0 bases, and 9 bases lay in between. The CDR3: CSASAGYSGNTIYF. The CDR3 DNA reads as TGCAGTGCTAGTGCCGGGTACTCTGGAAACACCATATATTTT.

The V call is TRBV28, the J call TRBJ1-6; D might be TRBD1 (6 bases). Germline V gene data show CDR1 as MDHEN and CDR2 as SYDVKM. Trimming cost V 5 bases and J 10 bases, with 18 bases left between them. This CDR3 has 15 residues. The CDR3 DNA reads as TGTGCCAGCAGTCTTGAGGGAGGGGGGGGATCACCCCTCCACTTT. Translated, it gives CASSLEGGGGSPLHF.

The V call is TRBV29-1, the J call TRBJ2-5, with TRBD1 identical over 9 bases. The CDR3 contains 13 residues. Trimming removed 4 bases from V and 5 bases from J; junction bases left unmatched: 5. Germline V lookup: CDR1 SQVTM, CDR2 ANQGSEA. DNA of the CDR3: TGCAGCGTTGTGGGGACAGGGTGGGAGACCCAGTACTTC. As protein: CSVVGTGWETQYF.

This rearrangement joins TRBV7-8 to TRBJ1-5; D is ambiguous. The CDR3 has 14 residues. V shed 5 bases and J shed 1 base, with 9 bases lying between them. Per germline, CDR1 SGHVS and CDR2 FQNEAQ. As DNA, the CDR3 is TGTGCCAGCAGCCGAGAATTGAGCAATCAGCCCCAGCATTTT. Protein product: CASSRELSNQPQHF.

This clone was counted only a few times. The CDR3 sequence: CASSISSLAGNNEQFF. CDR3 DNA sequence: TGTGCCAGTAGTATTAGTTCCCTAGCGGGCAACAATGAGCAGTTCTTC. V is TRBV19 and J is TRBJ2-1, with 8 bases matching TRBD2. Trimming took 3 bases from V and 5 from J; bases not matched to a gene: 9. CDR3 length: 16 residues. Germline V gene lookup returns CDR1 LNHDA and CDR2 SQIVND (reference sequence). Variable domain in full (rest from reference TRBV19 and TRBJ2-1): DGGITQSPKYLFRKEGQNVTLSCEQNLNHDAMYWYRQDPGQGLRLIYYSQIVNDFQKGDIAEGYSVSREKKESFPLTVTSAQKNPTAFYLCASSISSLAGNNEQFFGPGTRLTVL.

J is TRBJ1-5 and V is TRBV4-2; TRBD1 might be the D (6 bases). CDR3 length: 17 amino acids. The V gene lost 0 bases and the J gene lost 6 bases, with 18 bases spanning the gap. Germline CDR1 reads LGHNA; CDR2 reads YNFKEQ. CDR3 in DNA: TGTGCCAGCAGCCAAGATTCCAGGACAGTCGGCGGTCAGCCCCAGCATTTT. Translation: CASSQDSRTVGGQPQHF.

This rearrangement joins TRBV28 to TRBJ1-2; D gene uncertain. V lost 3 bases, J lost 2 bases, and 10 bases lay in between. The CDR3 has 14 amino acids. CDR1 MDHEN and CDR2 SYDVKM come from the germline V gene. CDR3 protein: CASSFVGSNYGYTF. For the CDR3, the DNA is TGTGCCAGCAGTTTTGTCGGCAGCAACTATGGCTACACCTTC.

The rearrangement joins TRBV4-1 to TRBJ2-7; 7 bases match TRBD1. CDR1 MGHRA and CDR2 YSYEKL come from the germline V gene. CDR3 length: 17 amino acids. Trimming cost V 0 bases and J 4 bases; bases outside gene matches: 12. In DNA, the CDR3 is TGCGCCAGCAGCCAAGATACTCAGACAGGGATCATGTACGAGCAGTACTTC. Translating it yields CASSQDTQTGIMYEQYF.

The chain recombines TRBV5-1 with TRBJ1-2; TRBD1 is a possible D gene (6 bases). Between the trimmed V and J ends, which lost 0 bases and 5 bases, there was a span of 14 bases. The CDR3 has 15 amino acids. The germline CDR1 and CDR2 sequences are SGHRS and YFSETQ. The CDR3 spells CASSLGAGERYGYTF. The DNA for the CDR3 is TGCGCCAGCAGCTTGGGGGCAGGGGAGCGGTATGGCTACACCTTC. The full variable domain, completed using reference TRBV5-1 and TRBJ1-2, is KAGVTQTPRYLIKTRGQQVTLSCSPISGHRSVSWYQQTPGQGLQFLFEYFSETQRNKGNFPGRFSGRQFSNSRSEMNVSTLELGDSALYLCASSLGAGERYGYTFGSGTRLTVV.

The gene calls are TRBV5-6 and TRBJ2-1, with D unresolved. Looked up from germline, CDR1 is SGHDT and CDR2 is YYEEEE. This CDR3 contains 15 residues. The germline V and J ends were trimmed by 1 base and 4 bases, with 12 bases remaining between them. The CDR3 sequence: CASSLRRLSYNEQFF. The CDR3 DNA sequence: TGTGCCAGCAGCTTGCGCAGGCTATCTTACAATGAGCAGTTCTTC. The whole variable domain, filled in from reference TRBV5-6 and TRBJ2-1, reads DAGVTQSPTHLIKTRGQQVTLRCSPKSGHDTVSWYQQALGQGPQFIFQYYEEEERQRGNFPDRFSGHQFPNYSSELNVNALLLGDSALYLCASSLRRLSYNEQFFGPGTRLTVL.

The chain links TRBV24-1 to TRBJ2-1; a possible D gene is TRBD1 (5 bases). Germline V gene lookup returns CDR1 KGHDR and CDR2 SFDVKD. The germline V and J ends were trimmed by 5 bases and 0 bases, with 7 bases remaining between them. This CDR3 is built from 14 residues. The CDR3 nucleotides read TGTGCCACCAGTGGACAGCTCTCCTACAATGAGCAGTTCTTC. Translating gives CATSGQLSYNEQFF.

This chain connects TRBV18 to TRBJ2-2; 8 bases are shared with TRBD2. CDR3 length: 17 residues. Germline CDR1 KGHSH, CDR2 LQKENI. J was trimmed by 5 bases and V by 3 bases; bases with no gene match: 11. CDR3 sequence (DNA): TGTGCCAGCTCACCTATTATACTAGCGGAAGGAACCGGGGAGCTGTTTTTT. Residues: CASSPIILAEGTGELFF.

The chain recombines TRBV5-4 with TRBJ2-1; D is uncertain. Trimming took off 2 bases at V and 0 bases at J, with 9 bases between the two ends. CDR3 length: 15 residues. Germline values: CDR1 SGHNT, CDR2 YYREEE (reference sequence). The CDR3 DNA reads as TGTGCCAGCAGCTTCGGGCAGGTCTCCTACAATGAGCAGTTCTTC. Protein product: CASSFGQVSYNEQFF.

The V gene is TRBV5-6, the J gene TRBJ2-7, with 9 bases aligning to TRBD1. The CDR3 sequence is 15 residues long. J lost 3 bases, V lost 6 bases, and 10 bases had no gene match. Germline V gene data show CDR1 as SGHDT and CDR2 as YYEEEE. The CDR3 region has the DNA TGTGCCAGCAACAACTGGTCGACAGGGGGCTACGAGCAGTACTTC. The encoded protein is CASNNWSTGGYEQYF.

This chain uses TRBV3-1 (or the pseudogene TRBV3-2) with TRBJ2-7; no clear D. The CDR3 consists of 15 residues. Between the trimmed V and J ends, which lost 4 bases and 0 bases, there was a span of 13 bases. Germline CDR1 reads LGHDT; CDR2 reads YNNKEL (reference sequence). The CDR3 sequence is CASSPAGGLSYEQYF. CDR3 sequence (DNA): TGTGCCAGCAGCCCAGCCGGCGGTCTCTCCTACGAGCAGTACTTC.

V and J are TRBV28 and TRBJ1-1, with TRBD1 matching 7 bases. The length of the CDR3 is 15 residues. CDR1 and CDR2 from the germline V gene are MDHEN and SYDVKM. The J segment lost 2 bases and the V segment lost 6 bases, leaving 9 bases of the junction unmatched. Written as DNA, the CDR3 is TGTGCCAGCAGCTCCCAGGGGGGTATCAACACTGAAGCTTTCTTT. It yields the protein CASSSQGGINTEAFF.

This clone was picked up one time. This rearrangement joins TRBV5-4 to TRBJ1-2; 7 positions agree with TRBD1. CDR3 length: 16 amino acids. Germline lookup yields CDR1 SGHNT and CDR2 YYREEE (reference sequence). V was clipped by 4 bases and J by 8 bases; unmatched bases: 17. CDR3 residues: CASSPPQGGGLRGYTF. The CDR3 DNA follows: TGTGCCAGCAGCCCCCCCCAGGGGGGGGGCCTTAGGGGCTACACCTTC.

This clone was detected a few times. The chain uses TRBV28 and TRBJ2-3; D is unresolved. This CDR3 is built from 14 residues. Deletions cut 3 bases from V and 0 bases from J, with 7 bases between. Per the germline V gene, CDR1 is MDHEN and CDR2 is SYDVKM. CDR3 nucleotides: TGTGCCAGCAGTTTCATGACTAGCACAGATACGCAGTATTTT. Translating it yields CASSFMTSTDTQYF.

This chain links TRBV7-3 with TRBJ2-7; 7 nucleotides align to TRBD1. V shed 2 bases and J 2 bases; nucleotides not matched to a gene: 3. This CDR3 has 14 amino acids. The germline V gene has CDR1 SGHTA and CDR2 FQGTGA. Here the CDR3 reads CASSLEGATYEQYF. CDR3 nucleotides: TGTGCCAGCAGCTTAGAGGGGGCGACCTACGAGCAGTACTTC.

The chain employs TRBV27 and TRBJ1-4; 7 positions match TRBD1. This CDR3 comprises 13 residues. The J segment lost 8 bases and the V segment lost 5 bases, leaving 5 bases of the junction unmatched. CDR1 and CDR2 from the germline V gene are MNHEY and SMNVEV (reference sequence). CDR3 sequence: CASSLQGNEKLFF. CDR3 in DNA: TGTGCCAGCAGTCTACAGGGGAACGAAAAACTGTTTTTT.

The CDR3 sequence is CASSQDGISGNTIYF. Here the CDR3 DNA reads TGCGCCAGCAGCCAAGATGGCATCTCTGGAAACACCATATATTTT. The chain joins TRBV4-3 to TRBJ1-3; D unclear. The ends were cut back, 0 bases at V and 0 bases at J, with 6 bases in the middle. From germline, CDR1 is LGHNA and CDR2 YSLEER. This CDR3 comprises 15 residues.

This clone has a handful of counts. V and J are TRBV5-4 and TRBJ2-7; D is undetermined. Germline V gene sequence: CDR1 SGHNT, CDR2 YYREEE (reference sequence). V was trimmed by 3 bases and J by 2 bases, leaving 9 bases between them. This CDR3 spans 13 amino acids. The CDR3 sequence is CASSSFSTYEQYF. The CDR3 DNA reads TGTGCCAGCAGCTCCTTCAGTACCTACGAGCAGTACTTC.

This rearrangement joins TRBV30 to TRBJ1-2, with D possibly being TRBD1 (5 bases). Trimming shortened V by 4 bases and J by 7 bases, and 13 bases separated the two germline ends. This CDR3 region has 12 residues. The germline CDR1 and CDR2 sequences are GTSNPN and SVGIG (reference sequence). CDR3 sequence: CAWTVFGGGYTF. In nucleotides, the CDR3 is TGTGCCTGGACCGTCTTCGGGGGTGGCTACACCTTC.

This chain joins TRBV27 and TRBJ2-2; D not resolved. CDR3 length: 15 residues. Trimming pared 0 bases from V and 3 bases from J, leaving 8 bases between. Germline lookup yields CDR1 MNHEY and CDR2 SMNVEV (reference sequence). For the CDR3, the DNA is TGTGCCAGCAGTTTATCGACCGATTACACCGGGGAGCTGTTTTTT. Translating it yields CASSLSTDYTGELFF.

This clone came up once. V usage is TRBV27 and J usage is TRBJ1-2, with D possibly matching TRBD1 (6 bases). The germline V and J ends were trimmed by 5 bases and 6 bases, with 25 bases remaining between them. The CDR3 has 17 amino acids. The germline V gene encodes CDR1 MNHEY and CDR2 SMNVEV (reference sequence). CDR3 in amino acids: CASSPRAQGLTADGYTF. CDR3 in DNA: TGTGCCAGCAGTCCAAGGGCACAGGGTCTGACTGCCGATGGCTACACCTTC.